The 13 T cell receptor beta chains presented below share a single source sample, sequenced in a study of T cells in Graves' hyperthyroidism and ophthalmopathy. RNA transcripts gave rise to amplified TCR beta CDR3 regions. The TCR CDR3 was amplified in a first-round RT-PCR using the HTBI primer set. TCRdb called the multiplex PCR reads again in MiXCR, with one record for every CDR3 protein. The sample has roughly 740,000 distinct CDR3 sequences, about 15% seen once; the top ten hold around 8.1%. Sequencing input: blood. The receptors come from a young man with Graves' hyperthyroidism.

The genes are TRBV6-1 and TRBJ2-1; no definite D call. CDR1 is MNHNS and CDR2 is SASEGT in the germline V gene. V lost 6 bases and J 5 bases, leaving 20 bases between the germline ends. The length of the CDR3 is 16 residues. The CDR3 sequence: CASSLTESSLHNEQFF. DNA of the CDR3: TGTGCCAGCAGCCTCACCGAAAGTAGCCTCCACAATGAGCAGTTCTTC.

Remarks on this clonotype: A read error may produce the germline difference seen at one junction end. This chain links TRBV6-1 with TRBJ2-7; TRBD2 matches at 8 bases. The CDR3 consists of 15 residues. The germline V gene encodes CDR1 MNHNS and CDR2 SASEGT. DNA for the CDR3: TGCGCCAGCAGCCAGGGCCCAGCGGGGGAATACGAGCAGTACTTC. This codes for CASSQGPAGEYEQYF.

V is TRBV15 and J is TRBJ2-1; TRBD2 matches 14 bases. CDR3 length equals 16 residues. Per germline, CDR1 LNHNV and CDR2 YYDKDF (reference sequence). With V trimmed by 9 bases and J by 4 bases, 8 bases remained unmatched. As DNA, the CDR3 is TGTGCCACAACGGGGACTAGCGGGAGTATTTACAATGAGCAGTTCTTC. Amino acid sequence: CATTGTSGSIYNEQFF. Using reference TRBV15 and TRBJ2-1 for the parts outside the CDR3, the full variable domain is DAMVIQNPRYQVTQFGKPVTLSCSQTLNHNVMYWYQQKSSQAPKLLFHYYDKDFNNEADTPDNFQSRRPNTSFCFLDIRSPGLGDTAMYLCATTGTSGSIYNEQFFGPGTRLTVL.

The rearrangement joins TRBV11-3 to TRBJ2-2; no clear D. The germline gives CDR1 SGHNT, CDR2 YENEEA. The CDR3 consists of 17 residues. Trimming shortened V by 1 base and J by 1 base, and 13 bases separated the two germline ends. The CDR3 bases are TGTGCCAGCAGCTTAGGGGCCGATGGGATGAACACCGGGGAGCTGTTTTTT. This gives the protein CASSLGADGMNTGELFF.

The gene calls are TRBV20-1 and TRBJ2-7; 8 bases map to TRBD1. Germline V gives CDR1 DFQATT, CDR2 SNEGSKA (reference sequence). Trimming removed 0 bases from V and 6 bases from J; junction bases left unmatched: 10. The CDR3 is 15 residues long. The CDR3 region is CSARDQGQGGLEQYF. CDR3 bases: TGCAGTGCTAGAGATCAAGGACAGGGAGGTCTCGAGCAGTACTTC.

The table lists this clonotype with many counts. This chain connects TRBV2 to TRBJ2-3; weak D call: TRBD1 (5 bases). CDR3 length: 13 amino acids. V was shortened by 8 bases and J by 4 bases, with 13 bases between the two germline ends. Germline CDR1 reads SNHLY; CDR2 reads FYNNEI. The CDR3 DNA reads as TGTGCCAGCTCCTATGGGGCCTCAGATACGCAGTATTTT. This gives the protein CASSYGASDTQYF. Full variable domain (missing parts from reference TRBV2 and TRBJ2-3): EPEVTQTPSHQVTQMGQEVILRCVPISNHLYFYWYRQILGQKVEFLVSFYNNEISEKSEIFDDQFSVERPDGSNFTLKIRSTKLEDSAMYFCASSYGASDTQYFGPGTRLTVL.

The V gene is TRBV11-3, the J gene TRBJ2-5; 7 nucleotides agree with TRBD1. This CDR3 has 18 amino acids. V lost 1 base, J lost 2 bases, and 13 bases stayed unmatched. Germline V gene lookup returns CDR1 SGHNT and CDR2 YENEEA. CDR3 nucleotide sequence: TGTGCCAGCAGCTTAGGAGGTTGGGGAAGGGGGCTTCAAGAGACCCAGTACTTC. Encoded protein: CASSLGGWGRGLQETQYF.

This clonotype was detected many times. The V and J genes are TRBV27 and TRBJ1-5; maybe TRBD1 (6 bases). Germline V CDR1 and CDR2: MNHEY, SMNVEV (reference sequence). The ends were cut back, 6 bases at V and 3 bases at J, with 9 bases in the middle. The CDR3 has 13 residues. For the CDR3, the DNA is TGTGCCAGCAGCCGGACAGTCAATCAGCCCCAGCATTTT. This encodes CASSRTVNQPQHF.

CDR3 loop: CASSFSARGSYNEQFF. The CDR3 DNA reads as TGTGCCAGCAGTTTTTCGGCTAGGGGGTCCTACAATGAGCAGTTCTTC. The rearrangement joins TRBV27 to TRBJ2-1; D is perhaps TRBD1 (6 bases). This CDR3 contains 16 residues. Trimming took 3 bases from V and 1 from J, leaving 13 bases between them. In germline, CDR1 is MNHEY, CDR2 SMNVEV (reference sequence).

The table lists this clonotype with many counts. The chain employs TRBV7-9 and TRBJ1-2; D is unclear. The V and J ends lost 2 bases and 3 bases respectively, with 13 bases between them. Germline values: CDR1 SEHNR, CDR2 FQNEAQ (reference sequence). The CDR3 spans 15 residues. The CDR3 DNA reads TGTGCCAGCAGCTTAAGTGGACTGCAGTACTATGGCTACACCTTC. This gives the protein CASSLSGLQYYGYTF.

This clonotype has only a few counts. This chain uses TRBV7-8 with TRBJ1-5; 11 bases are a match to TRBD1. The CDR3 loop spans 15 amino acids. J gave up 5 bases and V 5 bases, and 5 bases lay outside the gene matches. Germline values: CDR1 SGHVS, CDR2 FQNEAQ. CDR3 DNA sequence: TGTGCCAGCAGCCAACGGACAGGGGGCTATCAGCCCCAGCATTTT. Amino acids: CASSQRTGGYQPQHF.

This clonotype came up a few times. The V call is TRBV2, the J call TRBJ2-5; D ambiguous. V gave up 7 bases and J gave up 5 bases, with 8 bases separating them. The CDR3 is 11 amino acids. From germline, CDR1 is SNHLY and CDR2 FYNNEI. CDR3 sequence: CASILYETQYF. The CDR3 DNA follows: TGTGCCAGCATTCTATATGAGACCCAGTACTTC.

This clonotype was seen ten or more times. The gene calls are TRBV5-5 and TRBJ2-7; a possible D gene is TRBD2 (5 bases). Trimming shortened V by 2 bases and J by 3 bases, and 15 bases separated the two germline ends. Germline V CDR1 and CDR2: SGHKS, YYEKEE (reference sequence). The CDR3 loop spans 15 amino acids. The CDR3 DNA reads as TGTGCCAGCAGCTTCCGGGAACCCGTTCACTACGAGCAGTACTTC. Translation: CASSFREPVHYEQYF.